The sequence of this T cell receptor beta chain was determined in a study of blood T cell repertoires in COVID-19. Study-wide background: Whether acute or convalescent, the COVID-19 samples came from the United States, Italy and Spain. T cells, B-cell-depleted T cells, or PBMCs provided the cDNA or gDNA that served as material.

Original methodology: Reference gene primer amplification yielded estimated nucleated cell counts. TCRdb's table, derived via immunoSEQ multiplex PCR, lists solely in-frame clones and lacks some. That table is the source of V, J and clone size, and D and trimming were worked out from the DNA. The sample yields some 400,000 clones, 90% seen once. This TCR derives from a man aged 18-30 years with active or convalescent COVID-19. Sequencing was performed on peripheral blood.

Here the CDR3 DNA reads TGTGCCAGCAGCTATACAGGGGGCGCAGGTGGCTACACCTTC. Protein product: CASSYTGGAGGYTF. The rearrangement joins TRBV7-3 to TRBJ1-2; 9 nucleotides match TRBD1. Germline V gives CDR1 SGHTA, CDR2 FQGTGA. Trimming took 4 bases from V and 7 from J; bases not matched to a gene: 7. The CDR3 runs to 14 residues.